The text below deals with one T cell receptor beta chain. This sample was included in a study of glioma-infiltrating T cells after dendritic cell vaccination. Time point indicated: after dendritic cell vaccination, including at tumor progression/relapse. Only patients with spare fresh-frozen tumor and over two years of follow-up were included. PBMC were collected before vaccination, two weeks after the third vaccination, and at progression. The CDR3 is made up of 13 amino acids. Germline loops: CDR1 MNHEY, CDR2 SMNVEV (reference sequence). Deletions cut 3 bases from V and 0 bases from J, with 3 bases between. The immunoSEQ assay amplified TCRB CDR3 from up to about 2 ug DNA. The protocol was immunoSEQ multiplex PCR, while the TCRdb copy is restricted to in-frame clones and leaves out a portion. The table lists fewer than 85,000 clones, around 90% of them singletons.

The source material was blood, sampled after dendritic cell vaccination. This sequence originates from a human donor with glioblastoma. The chain employs TRBV27 and TRBJ1-5; D gene unclear. CDR3 DNA: TGTGCCAGCAGTTTTTATAGCAATCAGCCCCAGCATTTT. This sequence encodes CASSFYSNQPQHF.